These T cell receptor beta chains were read from a single sample in a study of cytomegalovirus exposure and HLA in healthy donors. TCRdb's table, derived via immunoSEQ multiplex PCR, lists solely in-frame clones and lacks some. Its table records some 70,000 clones. Sample: PBMCs. The receptors come from a female donor in good health and CMV-seropositive. Both conserved end residues are part of each CDR3. The order of the fields is V gene, J gene, D gene, CDR3 protein, CDR3 DNA. The D gene is left open where the match is weak.

v_gene: TRBV4-1; j_gene: TRBJ1-2; d_gene: TRBD1; CDR3aa: CASSGLQGGNGYTF; CDR3nt: TGCGCCAGCAGCGGACTACAGGGGGGGAATGGCTACACCTTC
v_gene: TRBV13; j_gene: TRBJ2-3; d_gene: TRBD2; CDR3aa: CASSFSGGTDTQYF; CDR3nt: TGTGCCAGCAGCTTTAGCGGGGGAACAGATACGCAGTATTTT
v_gene: TRBV7-2; j_gene: TRBJ2-5; d_gene: NA; CDR3aa: CASSLLLTSEETQYF; CDR3nt: TGTGCCAGCAGCTTACTCTTGACATCAGAAGAGACCCAGTACTTC
v_gene: TRBV28; j_gene: TRBJ2-7; d_gene: TRBD1; CDR3aa: CASTLGTGAYEQYF; CDR3nt: TGTGCCAGCACGTTGGGGACAGGGGCCTACGAGCAGTACTTC
v_gene: TRBV5-5; j_gene: TRBJ1-1; d_gene: TRBD1; CDR3aa: CASSLAIGTGSDTEAFF; CDR3nt: TGTGCCAGCAGCTTGGCCATCGGGACAGGGAGCGACACTGAAGCTTTCTTT
v_gene: TRBV5-1; j_gene: TRBJ2-7; d_gene: NA; CDR3aa: CASSLGGGPYEQYF; CDR3nt: TGCGCCAGCAGCTTGGGTGGGGGCCCCTACGAGCAGTACTTC
v_gene: TRBV9; j_gene: TRBJ2-1; d_gene: NA; CDR3aa: CASSAGQTYNEQFF; CDR3nt: TGTGCCAGCAGCGCCGGACAGACCTACAATGAGCAGTTCTTC
v_gene: TRBV7-2; j_gene: TRBJ2-5; d_gene: TRBD1; CDR3aa: CASSLTGGETQYF; CDR3nt: TGTGCCAGCAGCTTAACAGGGGGAGAGACCCAGTACTTC
v_gene: TRBV7-2; j_gene: TRBJ2-3; d_gene: TRBD2; CDR3aa: CASSLNFGRVKYTQYF; CDR3nt: TGTGCCAGCAGCTTAAATTTCGGGAGGGTCAAATATACGCAGTATTTT
v_gene: TRBV4-3; j_gene: TRBJ2-1; d_gene: NA; CDR3aa: CASSQDYGNSYNEQFF; CDR3nt: TGCGCCAGCAGCCAAGATTACGGGAACTCCTACAATGAGCAGTTCTTC
v_gene: TRBV28; j_gene: TRBJ2-3; d_gene: TRBD2; CDR3aa: CASRVAGFTDTQYF; CDR3nt: TGTGCCAGCAGGGTAGCGGGGTTTACAGATACGCAGTATTTT
v_gene: TRBV19; j_gene: TRBJ1-5; d_gene: TRBD1; CDR3aa: CASSGRQGSFETYNQPQHF; CDR3nt: TGTGCCAGTAGTGGGCGACAGGGGTCCTTCGAGACTTATAATCAGCCCCAGCATTTT
v_gene: TRBV5-1; j_gene: TRBJ2-7; d_gene: TRBD1; CDR3aa: CASSWGDRENEQYF; CDR3nt: TGCGCCAGCAGCTGGGGGGACAGGGAGAACGAGCAGTACTTC
v_gene: TRBV6-5; j_gene: TRBJ2-7; d_gene: NA; CDR3aa: CASSTTVSYEQYF; CDR3nt: TGTGCCAGCAGTACGACAGTTTCCTACGAGCAGTACTTC
v_gene: TRBV7-6; j_gene: TRBJ2-7; d_gene: NA; CDR3aa: CASSLVPLAGEPYEQYF; CDR3nt: TGTGCCAGCAGCTTAGTCCCCTTAGCAGGGGAGCCTTACGAGCAGTACTTC
v_gene: TRBV4-1; j_gene: TRBJ2-3; d_gene: NA; CDR3aa: CASSPGPEKLDTQYF; CDR3nt: TGCGCCAGCAGCCCGGGTCCCGAAAAGCTAGATACGCAGTATTTT
v_gene: TRBV5-1; j_gene: TRBJ2-1; d_gene: TRBD1; CDR3aa: CASSLQATGGAWNEQFF; CDR3nt: TGCGCCAGCAGCTTACAGGCGACAGGGGGCGCTTGGAATGAGCAGTTCTTC
v_gene: TRBV6-1; j_gene: TRBJ1-1; d_gene: NA; CDR3aa: CASTLRYRESTEAFF; CDR3nt: TGTGCCAGCACTCTAAGGTACAGGGAATCCACTGAAGCTTTCTTT
v_gene: TRBV2; j_gene: TRBJ2-1; d_gene: NA; CDR3aa: CASRPGDYNEQFF; CDR3nt: TGTGCCAGCAGACCGGGAGACTACAATGAGCAGTTCTTC
v_gene: TRBV28; j_gene: TRBJ2-7; d_gene: TRBD2; CDR3aa: CASSLLGASGRNEQYF; CDR3nt: TGTGCCAGCAGTTTATTAGGGGCTAGCGGGAGAAACGAGCAGTACTTC
v_gene: TRBV5-6; j_gene: TRBJ2-1; d_gene: TRBD2; CDR3aa: CASSLRGLAGGIKQFF; CDR3nt: TGTGCCAGCAGCTTGAGGGGACTAGCGGGGGGTATTAAGCAGTTCTTC
v_gene: TRBV5-6; j_gene: TRBJ2-1; d_gene: TRBD2; CDR3aa: CASSYILAGGPAFF; CDR3nt: TGTGCCAGCAGTTATATACTAGCGGGGGGGCCGGCGTTCTTC
v_gene: TRBV5-6; j_gene: TRBJ1-1; d_gene: NA; CDR3aa: CASSFGLDRRNEAFF; CDR3nt: TGTGCCAGCAGCTTTGGGTTAGACAGGAGGAATGAAGCTTTCTTT
v_gene: TRBV13; j_gene: TRBJ1-5; d_gene: TRBD1; CDR3aa: CASSKGTVNQPQHF; CDR3nt: TGTGCCAGCAGCAAAGGGACAGTCAATCAGCCCCAGCATTTT
v_gene: TRBV28; j_gene: TRBJ1-2; d_gene: NA; CDR3aa: CASSSRTVSNYGYTF; CDR3nt: TGTGCCAGCAGTTCAAGGACAGTTTCTAACTATGGCTACACCTTC
v_gene: TRBV19; j_gene: TRBJ2-7; d_gene: TRBD1; CDR3aa: CASSIDYPGQGAFYEQYF; CDR3nt: TGTGCCAGTAGTATAGACTACCCGGGACAGGGGGCTTTCTACGAGCAGTACTTC
v_gene: TRBV18; j_gene: TRBJ2-1; d_gene: NA; CDR3aa: CASSPRQGYDNEQFF; CDR3nt: TGTGCCAGCTCACCTAGGCAGGGGTACGACAATGAGCAGTTCTTC
v_gene: TRBV4-3; j_gene: TRBJ1-2; d_gene: NA; CDR3aa: CASSQDQASVYGYTF; CDR3nt: TGCGCCAGCAGCCAAGATCAGGCATCGGTCTATGGCTACACCTTC
v_gene: TRBV6-1; j_gene: TRBJ2-5; d_gene: TRBD1; CDR3aa: CASSGGQGETQYF; CDR3nt: TGTGCCAGCAGTGGGGGACAGGGAGAGACCCAGTACTTC
v_gene: TRBV7-6; j_gene: TRBJ2-1; d_gene: NA; CDR3aa: CASSATDWNEQFF; CDR3nt: TGTGCCAGCAGCGCCACGGACTGGAATGAGCAGTTCTTC
v_gene: TRBV5-1; j_gene: TRBJ2-3; d_gene: NA; CDR3aa: CASSPPRQGTDTQYF; CDR3nt: TGCGCCAGCAGCCCCCCCCGACAGGGCACAGATACGCAGTATTTT
v_gene: TRBV5-4; j_gene: TRBJ1-4; d_gene: TRBD1; CDR3aa: CASSTGTDNEKLFF; CDR3nt: TGTGCCAGCAGCACTGGGACAGACAATGAAAAACTGTTTTTT
v_gene: TRBV7-9; j_gene: TRBJ2-7; d_gene: NA; CDR3aa: CASSPIYEQYF; CDR3nt: TGTGCCAGCAGCCCTATCTACGAGCAGTACTTC
v_gene: TRBV6-5; j_gene: TRBJ1-5; d_gene: NA; CDR3aa: CASRPHGNSNQPQHF; CDR3nt: TGTGCCAGCAGACCCCACGGGAATAGCAATCAGCCCCAGCATTTT
v_gene: TRBV7-7; j_gene: TRBJ2-5; d_gene: NA; CDR3aa: CASSPIRIGETQYF; CDR3nt: TGTGCTAGCAGCCCTATACGGATCGGGGAGACCCAGTACTTC
v_gene: TRBV5-1; j_gene: TRBJ2-1; d_gene: TRBD2; CDR3aa: CASSPTSGSSYNEQFF; CDR3nt: TGCGCCAGCAGCCCGACTAGCGGGAGCTCCTACAATGAGCAGTTCTTC
v_gene: TRBV4-3; j_gene: TRBJ2-1; d_gene: NA; CDR3aa: CASSQSRVGPEQFF; CDR3nt: TGCGCCAGCAGCCAATCCCGGGTAGGTCCGGAGCAGTTCTTC
v_gene: TRBV18; j_gene: TRBJ1-2; d_gene: NA; CDR3aa: CASSRIQQGGHGYTF; CDR3nt: TGTGCCAGCTCACGAATACAACAGGGAGGGCATGGCTACACCTTC
v_gene: TRBV30; j_gene: TRBJ2-7; d_gene: NA; CDR3aa: CAWSVLRGYEQYF; CDR3nt: TGTGCCTGGAGTGTACTAAGGGGTTACGAGCAGTACTTC
v_gene: TRBV29-1; j_gene: TRBJ2-1; d_gene: TRBD2; CDR3aa: CSVTGLAGDNEQFF; CDR3nt: TGCAGCGTCACGGGACTAGCGGGGGACAATGAGCAGTTCTTC
v_gene: TRBV29-1; j_gene: TRBJ2-3; d_gene: NA; CDR3aa: CSVTDGTDTQYF; CDR3nt: TGCAGCGTAACAGATGGCACAGATACGCAGTATTTT
v_gene: TRBV2; j_gene: TRBJ1-4; d_gene: TRBD1; CDR3aa: CATMDRWDEKLFF; CDR3nt: TGTGCCACCATGGACAGGTGGGATGAAAAACTGTTTTTT
v_gene: TRBV10-2; j_gene: TRBJ2-7; d_gene: TRBD1; CDR3aa: CASRGTGSYYEQYF; CDR3nt: TGCGCCAGCCGTGGGACAGGGTCATACTACGAGCAGTACTTC
v_gene: TRBV27; j_gene: TRBJ1-2; d_gene: TRBD1; CDR3aa: CASSRDRGVGYTF; CDR3nt: TGTGCCAGCAGTAGGGACAGGGGAGTTGGCTACACCTTC
v_gene: TRBV29-1; j_gene: TRBJ1-2; d_gene: NA; CDR3aa: CSVMTAYGYTF; CDR3nt: TGCAGCGTTATGACAGCATATGGCTACACCTTC
v_gene: TRBV4-1; j_gene: TRBJ2-7; d_gene: NA; CDR3aa: CASSIKQGGEQYF; CDR3nt: TGCGCCAGTTCAATAAAACAGGGTGGCGAGCAGTACTTC
v_gene: TRBV5-1; j_gene: TRBJ2-5; d_gene: TRBD1; CDR3aa: CASSLTTGGSQYF; CDR3nt: TGCGCCAGCAGCTTGACAACAGGGGGCTCCCAGTACTTC
v_gene: TRBV7-2; j_gene: TRBJ1-4; d_gene: NA; CDR3aa: CASSLDGRGWEKLFF; CDR3nt: TGTGCCAGCAGCTTAGATGGCAGGGGATGGGAAAAACTGTTTTTT
v_gene: TRBV28; j_gene: TRBJ1-4; d_gene: TRBD1; CDR3aa: CASSDVGQGDEKLFF; CDR3nt: TGTGCCAGCAGCGATGTTGGACAGGGGGACGAAAAACTGTTTTTT
v_gene: TRBV28; j_gene: TRBJ1-1; d_gene: NA; CDR3aa: CASSLRNTEAFF; CDR3nt: TGTGCCAGCAGTTTACGGAACACTGAAGCTTTCTTT
v_gene: TRBV6-5; j_gene: TRBJ1-1; d_gene: NA; CDR3aa: CASRYGPGNTEAFF; CDR3nt: TGTGCCAGCAGATATGGTCCAGGGAACACTGAAGCTTTCTTT
v_gene: TRBV4-2; j_gene: TRBJ2-2; d_gene: NA; CDR3aa: CASSQGSGANTGELFF; CDR3nt: TGTGCCAGCAGCCAAGGTAGCGGAGCAAACACCGGGGAGCTGTTTTTT
v_gene: TRBV6-6; j_gene: TRBJ2-1; d_gene: TRBD2; CDR3aa: CASSPSGGALNEQFF; CDR3nt: TGTGCCAGCAGTCCTAGCGGGGGGGCCCTCAATGAGCAGTTCTTC
v_gene: TRBV4-3; j_gene: TRBJ1-2; d_gene: NA; CDR3aa: CASSQERAQGRVNGYTF; CDR3nt: TGCGCCAGCAGCCAAGAAAGAGCGCAGGGGCGAGTTAATGGCTACACCTTC
v_gene: TRBV27; j_gene: TRBJ1-4; d_gene: TRBD1; CDR3aa: CASSVPGQGGKLFF; CDR3nt: TGTGCCAGCAGTGTACCGGGACAGGGGGGAAAACTGTTTTTT
v_gene: TRBV7-8; j_gene: TRBJ1-2; d_gene: TRBD1; CDR3aa: CASSYRGTGETGYTF; CDR3nt: TGTGCCAGCAGCTATAGAGGGACAGGGGAAACTGGCTACACCTTC
v_gene: TRBV30; j_gene: TRBJ1-4; d_gene: TRBD1; CDR3aa: CAGGTDFNEKLFF; CDR3nt: TGTGCCGGGGGGACAGACTTTAATGAAAAACTGTTTTTT
v_gene: TRBV5-1; j_gene: TRBJ2-4; d_gene: NA; CDR3aa: CASSLVGGAKNIQYF; CDR3nt: TGCGCCAGCAGCTTGGTTGGGGGGGCCAAAAACATTCAGTACTTC